This T cell receptor beta chain was recovered during a study of control samples from healthy donors and cancer patients. Sequenced by immunoSEQ multiplex PCR; TCRdb stores in-frame clones only, minus some. The sample carries more than 110,000 clones, about 85% recorded once. The sequence derives from a woman in her 30s in good health. The sample taken for sequencing was blood.

CDR3 region: CAWKLGGSYYEQYF. The DNA for the CDR3 is TGTGCCTGGAAGCTCGGCGGGAGTTACTACGAGCAGTACTTC. The V gene is TRBV30, the J gene TRBJ2-7; 7 bases align to TRBD2. Germline CDR1 GTSNPN, CDR2 SVGIG (reference sequence). The CDR3 is made up of 14 amino acids. The trim removed 4 bases at V and 3 bases at J, leaving 9 bases unmatched.